The T cell receptor (beta chain) described here comes from a study of PD-1 blockade in mismatch repair-deficient tumors. The time point is: roughly 10-day in vitro stimulation with candidate neoantigen peptide 3. Cells were stimulated around ten days with each of roughly 7 ELISpot-reactive neoantigens. Concerning this clone itself: As yet, its antigen is unknown.

Using immunoSEQ multiplex PCR, the repertoire was profiled, and TCRdb retains in-frame clones only, with some absent. The table lists about 9,500 clones, 75% to 95% of them singletons. This TCR was recovered from an adult with mismatch repair-deficient cancer. This sample comprised cells cultured in vitro, obtained from a patient treated with pembrolizumab.

Written as DNA, the CDR3 is TGTGCCAGCAGCTTATGGGGGGTCAACACTGAAGCTTTCTTT. Its protein product is CASSLWGVNTEAFF. This chain links TRBV7-3 with TRBJ1-1, with TRBD1 as a possible D gene (5 bases). The CDR3 extends over 14 amino acids. Germline V lookup: CDR1 SGHTA, CDR2 FQGTGA. Trimming shortened V by 2 bases and J by 2 bases, and 9 bases separated the two germline ends.